This entry features one T cell receptor (beta chain) sequence. Its matching antigen is unknown. The record originates from a study of identical twins. Study-level findings and limits: High-abundance cord blood beta clonotypes had fewer insertions; memory repertoires showed none. Out-of-frame TCR alpha sharing in monozygotic twins exceeded recombination model predictions. Findings depended on cross-sectional statistics rather than tracking the same donors.

This CDR3 region has 16 residues. After removal of 2 bases from V and 2 bases from J, the junction contained 4 bases not matched to a gene. CDR1 is SGHTA, CDR2 FQGNSA, per germline. Template switching, a step in the protocol, added a universal primer site, and cDNA carried unique molecular identifiers. In TCRdb, the 5' RACE reads were re-called with MiXCR into one record per CDR3 protein. The data hold about 1.7 million distinct CDR3 sequences, with 32% observed a single time. The chain is built from TRBV7-2 and TRBJ2-3; 10 nucleotides match TRBD2. Input material: cord blood. The clonotype originates from a newborn girl in good health. Written as DNA, the CDR3 is TGTGCCAGCAGCTTAACCGGGACTAGCGTCACAGATACGCAGTATTTT. Translation: CASSLTGTSVTDTQYF.